This TCR beta chain was obtained from a study of blood T cells in healthy people across ages. This clonotype was detected only a few times. The CDR3 sequence is 14 residues long. The V and J ends lost 2 bases and 3 bases respectively, with 11 bases between them. Germline loops: CDR1 LGHNA, CDR2 YNFKEQ. A second PCR, run for about 7 to 11 cycles, used a sample-barcoded 5' primer plus a J-beta primer mix. Each CDR3 protein gets one entry after TCRdb re-called the 5' RACE reads with MiXCR. The repertoire includes approximately 760,000 distinct CDR3 sequences, just under 25% of them detected once, and under 10% sits in the top ten. Every donor provided roughly 10 milliliters of peripheral blood. The same sample was also used in a study of T cells of mothers and their children. According to that study: Relative to unrelated pairs, biologically related mother-child dyads exhibited marginally greater, non-significant overlap.

The source is a boy under 18 in good health. The V and J genes are TRBV4-2 and TRBJ2-7, with a tentative D call TRBD2 (5 bases). Sequenced material: blood. The CDR3 DNA sequence: TGTGCCAGCAGCCAACAGGACTTGAACTACGAGCAGTACTTC. Amino acid sequence: CASSQQDLNYEQYF.